Following are 18 T cell receptor beta chains from one sample sequenced in a study of graft-versus-host responses after intestinal transplantation. Data came from immunoSEQ multiplex PCR; TCRdb stores just in-frame clones and leaves some out. Of roughly 90,000 clones in the sample, about 90% were seen once. These receptors' antigens are unknown. The material sequenced was unstimulated CD8+ T cells sorted from spleen or lymph node cells, taken before intestinal transplant. The receptors derive from a human donor who received an intestinal transplant.

This rearrangement joins TRBV4-1 to TRBJ2-3, with D perhaps given as TRBD1 or TRBD2 (5 bases each). Germline assignment: CDR1 MGHRA and CDR2 YSYEKL. The CDR3 sequence is 15 residues long. V lost 1 base to trimming and J lost 4 bases, with 12 bases between them. This chain's CDR3 is CASSQVFRGPDTQYF. The CDR3 DNA is TGCGCCAGCAGCCAAGTGTTTCGGGGACCAGATACGCAGTATTTT.

CDR3 bases: TGTGCCAGCAGCTTGCGGACAGGGGGCGACGAGCAGTACTTC. Translated, it gives CASSLRTGGDEQYF. This chain links TRBV7-9 with TRBJ2-7; 11 bases fit TRBD1. The CDR3 consists of 14 residues. J gave up 5 bases and V 3 bases, and 3 bases lay outside the gene matches. Per the germline V gene, CDR1 is SEHNR and CDR2 is FQNEAQ (reference sequence).

The rearrangement links TRBV27 to TRBJ1-1; unclear D gene. The germline gives CDR1 MNHEY, CDR2 SMNVEV (reference sequence). The germline V and J ends were trimmed by 6 bases and 1 base, with 9 bases remaining between them. The CDR3 length is 13 residues. DNA of the CDR3: TGTGCCAGCAGGTATACACCGAACACTGAAGCTTTCTTT. This gives the protein CASRYTPNTEAFF.

The rearrangement joins TRBV19 to TRBJ2-5; D uncertain. This CDR3 is built from 15 residues. Deletions cut 0 bases from V and 11 bases from J, with 19 bases between. CDR1 is LNHDA, CDR2 SQIVND, per germline (reference sequence). The CDR3 here is CASSIDLGSLEEQYF. DNA of the CDR3: TGTGCCAGTAGTATAGATCTAGGTAGCCTAGAAGAGCAGTACTTC. Variable domain in full (rest from reference TRBV19 and TRBJ2-5): DGGITQSPKYLFRKEGQNVTLSCEQNLNHDAMYWYRQDPGQGLRLIYYSQIVNDFQKGDIAEGYSVSREKKESFPLTVTSAQKNPTAFYLCASSIDLGSLEEQYFGPGTRLLVL.

The J gene is TRBJ1-1, the V gene TRBV9; no clear D. The length of the CDR3 is 14 residues. CDR1 and CDR2 (germline): SGDLS, YYNGEE. The ends were cut back, 0 bases at V and 1 base at J, with 7 bases in the middle. DNA of the CDR3: TGTGCCAGCAGCGTAGCCGGACCGAACACTGAAGCTTTCTTT. This gives the protein CASSVAGPNTEAFF.

The chain joins TRBV27 to TRBJ1-5; no firm D call. Trimming pared 0 bases from V and 5 bases from J, leaving 5 bases between. The CDR3 spans 13 residues. Germline V gene sequence: CDR1 MNHEY, CDR2 SMNVEV (reference sequence). In DNA, the CDR3 is TGTGCCAGCAGTTTATCCCGGTATCAGCCCCAGCATTTT. Amino acid sequence: CASSLSRYQPQHF.

This clone is a singleton in its sample. The chain links TRBV6-5 to TRBJ1-4; D unclear. Germline CDR1 and CDR2: MNHEY and SVGAGI. Trimming removed 2 bases from V and 5 bases from J, with 15 bases in between. The CDR3 sequence is 16 residues long. DNA for the CDR3: TGTGCCAGCAGTTACATGTGGGTCAGCCAAAATGAAAAACTGTTTTTT. Encoded protein: CASSYMWVSQNEKLFF.

This clone showed up just once. The chain employs TRBV25-1 and TRBJ2-1; TRBD1 is a possible D gene (5 bases). Per the germline V gene, CDR1 is MGHDK and CDR2 is SYGVNS. CDR3 length: 13 residues. Trimming pared 8 bases from V and 3 bases from J, leaving 11 bases between. This CDR3 reads CASAQDLYNEQFF. The CDR3 DNA reads TGTGCCAGCGCACAGGACCTCTACAATGAGCAGTTCTTC.

This clone is judged large (0.1 to 1%). CDR3 amino acids: CASSDRDNSPLHF. CDR3 coding DNA: TGTGCCAGCAGTGACAGGGATAATTCACCCCTCCACTTT. The V call is TRBV6-4, the J call TRBJ1-6; D unclear. The CDR3 covers 13 residues. Germline values: CDR1 MRHNA, CDR2 SNTAGT. With 2 bases removed from V and 5 bases from J, the gap between germline ends came to 4 bases.

The V call is TRBV7-3, the J call TRBJ2-3; TRBD2 is a possible D gene (6 bases). This CDR3 has 15 residues. CDR1 and CDR2 (germline): SGHTA, FQGTGA. Trimming took 1 base from V and 6 from J, leaving 14 bases between them. CDR3 residues: CASSLIGGSGDTQYF. Written as DNA, the CDR3 is TGTGCCAGCAGCTTAATTGGTGGCAGCGGGGATACGCAGTATTTT.

This rearrangement joins TRBV30 to TRBJ2-1; 11 bases align to TRBD2. The CDR3 extends over 18 amino acids. Germline CDR1 is GTSNPN and CDR2 is SVGIG (reference sequence). The J segment lost 5 bases and the V segment lost 0 bases, leaving 12 bases of the junction unmatched. Here the CDR3 reads CAWSVFGPLAGGNNEQFF. CDR3 nucleotide sequence: TGTGCCTGGAGTGTATTTGGTCCCTTAGCGGGAGGGAACAATGAGCAGTTCTTC.

V gene TRBV28 combines with J gene TRBJ1-4, with TRBD1 identical over 8 bases. This CDR3 is built from 17 residues. Germline CDR1 and CDR2: MDHEN and SYDVKM. The ends lost 7 bases at V and 4 bases at J; junction bases unmatched: 14. The CDR3 nucleotides are TGTGCCAGCAACGAGTCCTCAGGGGGCTGGGGTAATGAAAAACTGTTTTTT. Protein sequence: CASNESSGGWGNEKLFF.

This clone is a singleton in its sample. CDR3 amino acids: CASSLAPGDHEQFF. In DNA form, the CDR3 reads TGTGCCAGCAGCTTAGCGCCAGGGGACCATGAGCAGTTCTTC. The chain uses TRBV7-7 and TRBJ2-1; TRBD1 might be the D (6 bases). Germline-derived CDR1 and CDR2 are SSHAT and FNYEAQ (reference sequence). The CDR3 contains 14 residues. V lost 0 bases and J 8 bases, leaving 11 bases between the germline ends.

The chain employs TRBV4-1 and TRBJ2-7; TRBD2 agrees at 9 bases. V shed 3 bases, J shed 6 bases, and the junction held 15 bases outside the gene matches. This CDR3 region has 17 residues. CDR1 MGHRA and CDR2 YSYEKL come from the germline V gene. CDR3 residues: CASSHPRGRGLNGEQYF. CDR3 DNA sequence: TGCGCCAGCAGCCATCCCCGCGGGAGGGGGCTGAACGGCGAGCAGTACTTC.

V is TRBV28 and J is TRBJ1-6, with D perhaps TRBD1 (6 bases). The CDR3 extends over 15 amino acids. The germline V and J ends were trimmed by 2 bases and 7 bases, with 12 bases remaining between them. The germline V gene encodes CDR1 MDHEN and CDR2 SYDVKM. The CDR3 bases are TGTGCCAGCAGTTTAATACAGGGTGGGAATTCACCCCTCCACTTT. Translated, it gives CASSLIQGGNSPLHF.

The chain has TRBV9 and TRBJ2-1; D uncertain. Germline lookup yields CDR1 SGDLS and CDR2 YYNGEE. The CDR3 consists of 16 residues. The V end was cut by 4 bases, the J end by 7 bases, with 21 bases between. The CDR3 nucleotides read TGTGCCAGCAGCCCCCAACTACTATACGGGTTTAATGAGCAGTTCTTC. Protein sequence: CASSPQLLYGFNEQFF. The complete variable domain, with remaining parts taken from reference TRBV9 and TRBJ2-1, reads DSGVTQTPKHLITATGQRVTLRCSPRSGDLSVYWYQQSLDQGLQFLIQYYNGEERAKGNILERFSAQQFPDLHSELNLSSLELGDSALYFCASSPQLLYGFNEQFFGPGTRLTVL.

CDR3 loop: CASSLYGGVQETQYF. The CDR3 DNA reads as TGTGCCAGCAGCCTATACGGTGGGGTACAAGAGACCCAGTACTTC. The rearrangement uses TRBV7-9 and TRBJ2-5, with D unclear. Germline-derived CDR1 and CDR2 are SEHNR and FQNEAQ (reference sequence). The germline V and J ends were trimmed by 5 bases and 2 bases, with 15 bases remaining between them. CDR3 size: 15 residues.

The chain employs TRBV12-5 and TRBJ1-3; possibly TRBD1 for D (5 bases). Germline assignment: CDR1 LGHNT and CDR2 FRNRAP. V lost 5 bases and J lost 2, with 16 bases in between. The CDR3 is 16 amino acids. CDR3 loop: CASGPLRGRAGNTIYF. The CDR3 DNA reads TGTGCTAGTGGTCCCCTGCGGGGGAGGGCTGGAAACACCATATATTTT.